This T cell receptor (beta chain) was captured by sequencing in a study of T cell clones after liver transplantation. The overall study: Liver transplant recipients had immunosuppression withdrawal attempted within 2 years. TCRbeta sequencing after a pre-transplant mixed lymphocyte reaction identified graft-donor-reactive clones, later tracked in post-transplant blood. Patients counted as tolerant after at least one year off all immunosuppression, enzymes not exceeding twice normal. Study-wide results and limits: Small, mixed patient groups and varying post-transplant times limit these conclusions.

Trimming took off 8 bases at V and 3 bases at J, with 11 bases between the two ends. CDR3 length equals 12 residues. Per the germline V gene, CDR1 is SNHLY and CDR2 is FYNNEI. TCRdb's copy holds only in-frame clones and misses some; the assay was immunoSEQ multiplex PCR. The sample lists around 97,000 clones; about 86% were seen once. Of note for this clone: Its specificity is not known. Other DNA sequences in the sample encode the same CDR3.

This TCR was recovered from a human patient who received a liver transplant. The graft donor may have contributed some T cells. Sequenced material: CD4+ T cells from blood, taken approximately 50 months after liver transplant. The V call is TRBV2, the J call TRBJ2-7; a weak D match, TRBD2 (5 bases). The CDR3 DNA reads as TGTGCCAGCCGGGATCTGGGCTACGAGCAGTACTTC. Protein: CASRDLGYEQYF.